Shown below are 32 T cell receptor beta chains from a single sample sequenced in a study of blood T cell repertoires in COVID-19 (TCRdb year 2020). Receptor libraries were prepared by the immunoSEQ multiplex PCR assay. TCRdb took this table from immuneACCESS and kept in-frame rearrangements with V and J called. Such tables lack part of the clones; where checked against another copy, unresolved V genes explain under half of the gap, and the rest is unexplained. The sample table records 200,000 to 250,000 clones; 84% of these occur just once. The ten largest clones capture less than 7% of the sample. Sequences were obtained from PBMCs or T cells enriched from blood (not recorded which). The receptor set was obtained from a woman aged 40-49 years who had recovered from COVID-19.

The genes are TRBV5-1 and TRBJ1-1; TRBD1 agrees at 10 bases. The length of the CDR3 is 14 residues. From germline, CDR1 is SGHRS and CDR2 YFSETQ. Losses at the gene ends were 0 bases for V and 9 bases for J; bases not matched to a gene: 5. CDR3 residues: CASSLGTGGKQAFF. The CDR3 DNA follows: TGCGCCAGCAGCTTGGGGACAGGGGGAAAACAAGCTTTCTTT. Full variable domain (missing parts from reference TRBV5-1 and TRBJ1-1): KAGVTQTPRYLIKTRGQQVTLSCSPISGHRSVSWYQQTPGQGLQFLFEYFSETQRNKGNFPGRFSGRQFSNSRSEMNVSTLELGDSALYLCASSLGTGGKQAFFGQGTRLTVV.

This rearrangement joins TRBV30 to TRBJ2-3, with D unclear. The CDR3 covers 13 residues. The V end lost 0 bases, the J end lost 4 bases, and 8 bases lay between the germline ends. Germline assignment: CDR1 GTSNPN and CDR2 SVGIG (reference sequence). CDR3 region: CAWSVPRADTQYF. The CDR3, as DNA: TGTGCCTGGAGTGTACCCCGGGCAGATACGCAGTATTTT. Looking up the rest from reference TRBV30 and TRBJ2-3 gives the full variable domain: SQTIHQWPATLVQPVGSPLSLECTVEGTSNPNLYWYRQAAGRGLQLLFYSVGIGQISSEVPQNLSASRPQDRQFILSSKKLLLSDSGFYLCAWSVPRADTQYFGPGTRLTVL.

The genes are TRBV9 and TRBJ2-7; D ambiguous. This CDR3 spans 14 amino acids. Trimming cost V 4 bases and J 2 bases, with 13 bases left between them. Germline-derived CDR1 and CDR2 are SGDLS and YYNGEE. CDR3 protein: CASSTSFQAYEQYF. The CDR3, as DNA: TGTGCCAGCAGCACTTCATTTCAGGCCTACGAGCAGTACTTC.

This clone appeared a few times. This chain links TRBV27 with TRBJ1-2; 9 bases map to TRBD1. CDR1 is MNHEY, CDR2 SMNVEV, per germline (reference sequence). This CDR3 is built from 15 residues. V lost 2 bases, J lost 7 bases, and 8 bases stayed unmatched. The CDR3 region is CASSLLYRGQGGYTF. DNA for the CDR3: TGTGCCAGCAGTTTACTATACAGGGGGCAAGGTGGCTACACCTTC.

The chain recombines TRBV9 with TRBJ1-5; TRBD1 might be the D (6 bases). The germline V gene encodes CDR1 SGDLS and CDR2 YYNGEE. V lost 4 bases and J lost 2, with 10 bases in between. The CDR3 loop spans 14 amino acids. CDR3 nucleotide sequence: TGTGCCAGCAGCACGGGGGGCGGCAATCAGCCCCAGCATTTT. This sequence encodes CASSTGGGNQPQHF.

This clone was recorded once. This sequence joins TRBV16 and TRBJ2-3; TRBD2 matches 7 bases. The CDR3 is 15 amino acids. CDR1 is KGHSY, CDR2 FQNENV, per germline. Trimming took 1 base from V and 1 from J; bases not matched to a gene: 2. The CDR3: CASSQWRERTDTQYF. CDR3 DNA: TGTGCCAGCAGCCAATGGCGGGAGCGCACAGATACGCAGTATTTT.

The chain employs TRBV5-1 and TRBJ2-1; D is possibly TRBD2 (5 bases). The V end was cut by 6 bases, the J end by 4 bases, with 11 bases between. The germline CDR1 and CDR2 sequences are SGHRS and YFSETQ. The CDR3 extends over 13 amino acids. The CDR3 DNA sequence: TGCGCCAGCACGAGGGCGGAATACAATGAGCAGTTCTTC. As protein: CASTRAEYNEQFF.

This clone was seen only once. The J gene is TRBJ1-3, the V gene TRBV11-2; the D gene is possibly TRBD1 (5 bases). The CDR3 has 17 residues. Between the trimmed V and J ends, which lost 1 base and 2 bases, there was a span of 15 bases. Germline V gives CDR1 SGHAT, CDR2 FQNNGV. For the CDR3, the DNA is TGTGCCAGCAGCTTAGTTACAGGAAAAGGCCCTGGAAACACCATATATTTT. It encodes CASSLVTGKGPGNTIYF.

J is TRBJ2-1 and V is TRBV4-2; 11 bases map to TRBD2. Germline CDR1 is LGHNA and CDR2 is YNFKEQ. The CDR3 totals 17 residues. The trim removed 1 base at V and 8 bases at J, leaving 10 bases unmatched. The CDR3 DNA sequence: TGTGCCAGCAGCCAAGTCTGGGCTAGCGGGAGGCAGGATGAGCAGTTCTTC. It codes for CASSQVWASGRQDEQFF.

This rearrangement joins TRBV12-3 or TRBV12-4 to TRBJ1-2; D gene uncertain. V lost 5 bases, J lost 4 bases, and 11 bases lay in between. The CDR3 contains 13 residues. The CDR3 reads CASSRDGLYGYTF. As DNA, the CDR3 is TGTGCCAGCAGTAGAGACGGACTCTATGGCTACACCTTC.

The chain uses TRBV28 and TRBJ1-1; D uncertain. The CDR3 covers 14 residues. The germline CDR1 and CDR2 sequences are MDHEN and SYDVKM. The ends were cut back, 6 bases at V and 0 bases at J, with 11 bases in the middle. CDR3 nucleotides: TGTGCCAGCAGCCCGGGAACAATGAACACTGAAGCTTTCTTT. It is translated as CASSPGTMNTEAFF.

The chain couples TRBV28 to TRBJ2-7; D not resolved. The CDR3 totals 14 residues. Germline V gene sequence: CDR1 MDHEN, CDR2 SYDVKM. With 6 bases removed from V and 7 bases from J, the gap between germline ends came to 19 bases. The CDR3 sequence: CASSSSLTREEQYF. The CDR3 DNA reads TGTGCCAGCAGCTCCTCCCTCACCCGCGAGGAGCAGTACTTC.

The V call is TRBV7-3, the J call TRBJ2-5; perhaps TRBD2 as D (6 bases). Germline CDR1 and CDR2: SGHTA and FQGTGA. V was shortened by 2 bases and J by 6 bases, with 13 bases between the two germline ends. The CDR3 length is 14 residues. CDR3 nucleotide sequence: TGTGCCAGCAGCTTATACTCAGGGAGGCAGACCCAGTACTTC. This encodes CASSLYSGRQTQYF.

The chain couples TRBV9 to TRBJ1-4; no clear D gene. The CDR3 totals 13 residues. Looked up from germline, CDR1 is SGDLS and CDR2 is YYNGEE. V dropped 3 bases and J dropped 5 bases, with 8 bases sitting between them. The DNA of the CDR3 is TGTGCCAGCAGCGGGAGCCCAAATGAAAAACTGTTTTTT. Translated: CASSGSPNEKLFF.

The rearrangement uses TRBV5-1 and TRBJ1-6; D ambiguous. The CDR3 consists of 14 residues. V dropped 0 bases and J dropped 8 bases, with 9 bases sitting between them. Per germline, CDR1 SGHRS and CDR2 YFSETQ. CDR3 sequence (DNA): TGCGCCAGCAGCTTGGGAGTCCTAGATTCACCCCTCCACTTT. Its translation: CASSLGVLDSPLHF.

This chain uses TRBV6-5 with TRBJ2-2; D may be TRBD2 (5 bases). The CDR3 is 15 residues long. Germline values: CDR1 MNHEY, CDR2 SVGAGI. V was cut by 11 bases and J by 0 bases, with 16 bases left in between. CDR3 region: CAAEEAQPNTGELFF. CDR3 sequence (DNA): TGTGCCGCTGAGGAGGCACAACCGAACACCGGGGAGCTGTTTTTT.

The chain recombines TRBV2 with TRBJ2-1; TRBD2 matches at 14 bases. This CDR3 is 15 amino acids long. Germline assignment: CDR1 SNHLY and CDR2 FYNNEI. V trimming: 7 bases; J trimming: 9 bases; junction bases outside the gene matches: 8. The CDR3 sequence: CASTPGLAGAGEQFF. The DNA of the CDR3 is TGTGCCAGCACCCCGGGACTAGCGGGAGCCGGTGAGCAGTTCTTC.

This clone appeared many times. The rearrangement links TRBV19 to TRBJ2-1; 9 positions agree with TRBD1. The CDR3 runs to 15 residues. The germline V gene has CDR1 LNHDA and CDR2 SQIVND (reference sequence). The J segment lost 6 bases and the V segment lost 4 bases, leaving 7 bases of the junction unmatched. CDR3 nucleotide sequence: TGTGCCAGTAGTACCCGGGACAGGGATGTCAATGAGCAGTTCTTC. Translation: CASSTRDRDVNEQFF.

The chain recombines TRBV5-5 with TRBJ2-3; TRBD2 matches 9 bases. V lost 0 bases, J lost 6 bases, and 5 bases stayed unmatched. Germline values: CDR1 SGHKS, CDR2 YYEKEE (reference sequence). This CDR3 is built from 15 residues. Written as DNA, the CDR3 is TGTGCCAGCAGCTTGGGACTAGCGGAGGGTGATACGCAGTATTTT. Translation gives CASSLGLAEGDTQYF. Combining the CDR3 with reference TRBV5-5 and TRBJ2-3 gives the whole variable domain DAGVTQSPTHLIKTRGQQVTLRCSPISGHKSVSWYQQVLGQGPQFIFQYYEKEERGRGNFPDRFSARQFPNYSSELNVNALLLGDSALYLCASSLGLAEGDTQYFGPGTRLTVL.

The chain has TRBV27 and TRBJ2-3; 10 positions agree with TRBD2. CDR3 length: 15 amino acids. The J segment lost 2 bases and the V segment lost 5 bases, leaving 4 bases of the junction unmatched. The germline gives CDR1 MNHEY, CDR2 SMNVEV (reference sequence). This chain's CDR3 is CASSGTSETTDTQYF. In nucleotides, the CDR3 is TGTGCCAGCAGTGGGACTAGCGAAACCACAGATACGCAGTATTTT.

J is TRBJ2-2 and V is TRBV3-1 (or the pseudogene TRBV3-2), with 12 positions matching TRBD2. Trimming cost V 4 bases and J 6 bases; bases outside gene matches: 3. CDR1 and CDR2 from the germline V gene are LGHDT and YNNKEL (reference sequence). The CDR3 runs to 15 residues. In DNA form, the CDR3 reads TGTGCCAGCAGCCCGACTAGCGGGAGCGCCGGGGAGCTGTTTTTT. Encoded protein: CASSPTSGSAGELFF.

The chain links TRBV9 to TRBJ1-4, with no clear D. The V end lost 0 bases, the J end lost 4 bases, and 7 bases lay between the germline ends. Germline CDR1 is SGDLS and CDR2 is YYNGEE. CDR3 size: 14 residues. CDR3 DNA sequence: TGTGCCAGCAGCGTAGGAGGGAGTAATGAAAAACTGTTTTTT. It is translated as CASSVGGSNEKLFF.

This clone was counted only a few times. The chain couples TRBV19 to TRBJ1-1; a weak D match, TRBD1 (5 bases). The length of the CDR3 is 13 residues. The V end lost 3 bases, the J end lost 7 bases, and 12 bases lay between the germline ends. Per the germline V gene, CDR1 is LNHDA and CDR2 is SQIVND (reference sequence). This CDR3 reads CASSITGGGEAFF. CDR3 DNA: TGTGCCAGTAGTATTACTGGGGGGGGTGAAGCTTTCTTT.

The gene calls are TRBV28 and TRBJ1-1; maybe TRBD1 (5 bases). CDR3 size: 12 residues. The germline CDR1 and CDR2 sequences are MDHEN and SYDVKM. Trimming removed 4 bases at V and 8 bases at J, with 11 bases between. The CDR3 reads CASSSTVPEAFF. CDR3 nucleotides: TGTGCCAGCAGTTCGACAGTACCCGAAGCTTTCTTT.

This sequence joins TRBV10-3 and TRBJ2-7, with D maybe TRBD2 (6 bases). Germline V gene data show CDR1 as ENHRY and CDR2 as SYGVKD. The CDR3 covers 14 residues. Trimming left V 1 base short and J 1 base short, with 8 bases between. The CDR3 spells CAISEWRESYEQYF. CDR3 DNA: TGTGCCATCAGTGAGTGGCGGGAATCCTACGAGCAGTACTTC.

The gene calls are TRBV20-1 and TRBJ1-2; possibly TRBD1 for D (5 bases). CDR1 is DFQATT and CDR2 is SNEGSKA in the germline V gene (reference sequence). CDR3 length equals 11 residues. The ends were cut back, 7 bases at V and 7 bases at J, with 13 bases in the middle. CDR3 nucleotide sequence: TGCAGTGGGCAGGGTACCGGTGGCTACACCTTC. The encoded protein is CSGQGTGGYTF.

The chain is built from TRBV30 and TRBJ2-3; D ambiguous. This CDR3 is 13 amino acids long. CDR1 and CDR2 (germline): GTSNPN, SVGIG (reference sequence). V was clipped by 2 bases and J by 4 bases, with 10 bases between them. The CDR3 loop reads CAWSPYSPDTQYF. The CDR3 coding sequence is TGTGCCTGGAGTCCGTACTCGCCAGATACGCAGTATTTT.

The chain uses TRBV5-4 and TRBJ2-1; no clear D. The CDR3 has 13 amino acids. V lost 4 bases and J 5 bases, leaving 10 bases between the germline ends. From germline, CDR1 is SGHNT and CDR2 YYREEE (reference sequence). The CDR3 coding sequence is TGTGCCAGCAGCCCACTCCCGAACAATGAGCAGTTCTTC. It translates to CASSPLPNNEQFF.

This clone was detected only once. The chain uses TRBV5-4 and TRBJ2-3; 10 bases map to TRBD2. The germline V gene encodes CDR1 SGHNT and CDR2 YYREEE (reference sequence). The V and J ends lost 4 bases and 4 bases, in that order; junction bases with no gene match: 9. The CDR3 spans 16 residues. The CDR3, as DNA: TGTGCCAGCAGCCGGCAGCGGGAGGGCCCCGCAGATACGCAGTATTTT. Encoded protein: CASSRQREGPADTQYF.

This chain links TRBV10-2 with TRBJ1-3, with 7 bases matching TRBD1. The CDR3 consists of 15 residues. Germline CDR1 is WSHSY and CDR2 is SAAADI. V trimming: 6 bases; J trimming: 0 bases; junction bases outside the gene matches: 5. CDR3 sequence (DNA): TGCGCCAGCAGAGACAGGGCCAGCTCTGGAAACACCATATATTTT. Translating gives CASRDRASSGNTIYF.

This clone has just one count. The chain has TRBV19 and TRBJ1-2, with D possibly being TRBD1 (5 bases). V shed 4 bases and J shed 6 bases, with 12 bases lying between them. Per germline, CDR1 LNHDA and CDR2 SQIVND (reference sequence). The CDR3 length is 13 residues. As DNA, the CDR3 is TGTGCCAGTAGTACTGGGAGGGGCAATGGCTACACCTTC. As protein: CASSTGRGNGYTF.

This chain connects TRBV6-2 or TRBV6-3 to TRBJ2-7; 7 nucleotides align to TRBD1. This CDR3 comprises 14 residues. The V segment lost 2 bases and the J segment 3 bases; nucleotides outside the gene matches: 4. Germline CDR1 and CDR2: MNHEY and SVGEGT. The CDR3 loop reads CASSYGDRDYEQYV. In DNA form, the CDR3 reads TGTGCCAGCAGTTACGGGGACAGAGACTACGAGCAGTACGTC.